One sample yielded the 8 T cell receptor beta chains listed below, sequenced in a study of T cell clonotyping in hematopoietic cell transplantation. Repertoires were generated with immunoSEQ multiplex PCR, while TCRdb's copy carries only in-frame clones and drops some. This table has more than 7,500 clones, around 79% appearing once. The sample here was peripheral blood mononuclear cells, taken 180 days after allogeneic stem cell transplant. These TCRs come from a female patient aged 50-65 years who had an allogeneic stem cell transplant from a related donor, so the T cells may come from the graft donor. Some clones in this sample may be carry-over from other donors' samples.

The genes are TRBV13 and TRBJ1-4; a possible D gene is TRBD1 (5 bases). The V gene lost 6 bases and the J gene lost 8 bases, with 19 bases spanning the gap. The CDR3 is 15 residues long. Germline V lookup: CDR1 PRHDT, CDR2 FYEKMQ (reference sequence). CDR3 residues: CASSRAGPTGEKLFF. The CDR3 coding sequence is TGTGCCAGCAGTAGGGCAGGGCCTACGGGGGAAAAACTGTTTTTT. The entire variable domain, with the rest obtained from reference TRBV13 and TRBJ1-4, is as follows: AAGVIQSPRHLIKEKRETATLKCYPIPRHDTVYWYQQGPGQDPQFLISFYEKMQSDKGSIPDRFSAQQFSDYHSELNMSSLELGDSALYFCASSRAGPTGEKLFFGSGTQLSVL.

V is TRBV9 and J is TRBJ1-2, with a weak D call TRBD1 (5 bases). CDR1 is SGDLS and CDR2 is YYNGEE in the germline V gene. Trimming left V 0 bases short and J 4 bases short, with 7 bases between. The CDR3 has 13 residues. As DNA, the CDR3 is TGTGCCAGCAGCGTAGTCACAGGCTATGGCTACACCTTC. Its protein is CASSVVTGYGYTF.

The rearrangement joins TRBV7-9 to TRBJ1-1, with no clear D. V was trimmed by 3 bases and J by 8 bases, leaving 4 bases between them. CDR1 and CDR2 from the germline V gene are SEHNR and FQNEAQ (reference sequence). This CDR3 spans 10 amino acids. The CDR3 bases are TGTGCCAGCAGCTTTGTCGAAGCTTTCTTT. Protein sequence: CASSFVEAFF.

V gene TRBV28 combines with J gene TRBJ1-4; D unclear. Trimming took 5 bases from V and 4 from J, leaving 14 bases between them. The germline CDR1 and CDR2 sequences are MDHEN and SYDVKM. The length of the CDR3 is 15 residues. The CDR3 DNA is TGTGCCAGCAGTCCGCGTGGAGCCTTTAATGAAAAACTGTTTTTT. This translates into CASSPRGAFNEKLFF.

This chain joins TRBV6-6 and TRBJ2-1, with 13 bases identical to TRBD2. Germline trimming cut 6 bases from V and 4 bases from J; bases unmatched to any gene: 3. CDR3 size: 15 residues. Germline V gene sequence: CDR1 MNHNY, CDR2 SVGAGI (reference sequence). The CDR3 DNA follows: TGTGCCAGCAGAGAGGGACTAGCGGGGTACAATGAGCAGTTCTTC. Translating gives CASREGLAGYNEQFF.

The chain's CDR3 is CAGQLQGYTEAFF. In DNA, the CDR3 is TGTGCCGGCCAATTACAGGGTTACACTGAAGCTTTCTTT. The chain employs TRBV2 and TRBJ1-1; perhaps TRBD1 as D (6 bases). Trimming left V 11 bases short and J 3 bases short, with 16 bases between. CDR1 SNHLY and CDR2 FYNNEI come from the germline V gene. This CDR3 comprises 13 residues.

This rearrangement joins TRBV4-3 to TRBJ1-1; D unclear. Germline CDR1 and CDR2: LGHNA and YSLEER. This CDR3 spans 13 amino acids. V gave up 4 bases and J gave up 4 bases, with 10 bases separating them. CDR3 residues: CASSPELGTEAFF. CDR3 nucleotide sequence: TGCGCCAGCAGCCCAGAGCTGGGCACTGAAGCTTTCTTT.

CDR3 protein: CASSFGRGRQTEAFF. The DNA for the CDR3 is TGCGCCAGCAGCTTTGGTCGGGGACGACAAACTGAAGCTTTCTTT. The chain is built from TRBV5-1 and TRBJ1-1, with D perhaps TRBD1 (5 bases). The germline CDR1 and CDR2 sequences are SGHRS and YFSETQ. The V gene lost 2 bases and the J gene lost 5 bases, with 16 bases spanning the gap. This CDR3 comprises 15 residues.